The 24 T cell receptor beta chains listed next were all sequenced from one sample in a study of shared clonotypes between healthy human individuals. The method was immunoSEQ multiplex PCR; TCRdb's version includes in-frame clones alone and lacks a portion of them. The repertoire has 2 million to 2.5 million clones, less than 95% of them found once; the top ten carry around 0.4%. Sample: naive CD4+ T cells from PBMCs. Subset indicated: CD45RA+ positively selected. These receptors originate from a man younger than 35 in good health. Some clones in this sample may be carry-over from other donors' samples.

The chain recombines TRBV4-2 with TRBJ2-7, with 15 bases aligning to TRBD2. Trimming cost V 3 bases and J 6 bases; bases outside gene matches: 3. This CDR3 comprises 15 residues. In germline, CDR1 is LGHNA, CDR2 YNFKEQ. Here the CDR3 reads CASSQGLAGGFEQYF. CDR3 bases: TGTGCCAGCAGCCAGGGACTAGCGGGAGGCTTCGAGCAGTACTTC.

About this clone: The identical CDR3 is also encoded by other nucleotide sequences in the sample. Here the CDR3 DNA reads TGTGCCAGCAGCAGGGACAGGGGGCAAGAGACCCAGTACTTC. Its protein is CASSRDRGQETQYF. This chain uses TRBV9 with TRBJ2-5; 11 positions match TRBD1. V trimming: 4 bases; J trimming: 2 bases; junction bases outside the gene matches: 1. CDR3 length equals 14 residues. Germline values: CDR1 SGDLS, CDR2 YYNGEE.

The chain recombines TRBV6-5 with TRBJ2-7; D possibly corresponds to TRBD2 (5 bases). The V end lost 2 bases, the J end lost 2 bases, and 13 bases lay between the germline ends. This CDR3 has 15 residues. Germline values: CDR1 MNHEY, CDR2 SVGAGI. CDR3 protein: CASSYHGQAAYEQYF. The CDR3 coding sequence is TGTGCCAGCAGTTACCATGGTCAAGCGGCCTACGAGCAGTACTTC.

V and J are TRBV28 and TRBJ2-7; 11 bases are a match to TRBD2. This CDR3 comprises 16 residues. Per germline, CDR1 MDHEN and CDR2 SYDVKM. Germline trimming cut 3 bases from V and 3 bases from J; bases unmatched to any gene: 7. The CDR3 spells CASSLGTSGPLYEQYF. CDR3 coding DNA: TGTGCCAGCAGTTTGGGGACTAGCGGACCCCTCTACGAGCAGTACTTC.

The chain carries TRBV28 and TRBJ1-1; no clear D gene. There are 15 residues in the CDR3. Germline CDR1 is MDHEN and CDR2 is SYDVKM. The ends were cut back, 5 bases at V and 1 base at J, with 14 bases in the middle. The CDR3 DNA reads TGTGCCAGCAGTACCCCCTTAGCAGGGAACACTGAAGCTTTCTTT. Its protein is CASSTPLAGNTEAFF.

CDR3 bases: TGCGCCCTTTGGAGAGGAGCCTACAATGAGCAGTTCTTC. Amino acid sequence: CALWRGAYNEQFF. V usage is TRBV10-1 and J usage is TRBJ2-1; D is uncertain. Germline CDR1 reads WNHNN; CDR2 reads SYGVQD (reference sequence). The CDR3 length is 13 residues. The V end lost 11 bases, the J end lost 2 bases, and 13 bases lay between the germline ends.

About this clone: Other DNA sequences of this sample code for an identical CDR3. This chain uses TRBV7-3 with TRBJ2-1; 8 bases are a match to TRBD2. The CDR3 sequence is 15 residues long. After removal of 5 bases from V and 4 bases from J, the junction contained 7 bases not matched to a gene. Per germline, CDR1 SGHTA and CDR2 FQGTGA. As DNA, the CDR3 is TGTGCCAGCAGCCCGAGCGGGAGTCGGTACAATGAGCAGTTCTTC. Protein sequence: CASSPSGSRYNEQFF. Using reference TRBV7-3 and TRBJ2-1 for the parts outside the CDR3, the full variable domain is GAGVSQTPSNKVTEKGKYVELRCDPISGHTALYWYRQSLGQGPEFLIYFQGTGAADDSGLPNDRFFAVRPEGSVSTLKIQRTERGDSAVYLCASSPSGSRYNEQFFGPGTRLTVL.

The chain has TRBV2 and TRBJ2-4; D remains unclear. Germline CDR1 and CDR2: SNHLY and FYNNEI. This CDR3 is 17 amino acids long. Trimming took 0 bases from V and 0 from J, leaving 12 bases between them. Written as DNA, the CDR3 is TGTGCCAGCAGTGAAGCTGAGGATTCGTTAGCCAAAAACATTCAGTACTTC. It specifies CASSEAEDSLAKNIQYF.

The chain has TRBV27 and TRBJ1-1; TRBD1 matches 7 bases. The CDR3 contains 15 residues. V was pared by 5 bases and J by 1 base, with 7 bases of the junction left unmatched. Germline values: CDR1 MNHEY, CDR2 SMNVEV (reference sequence). This CDR3 reads CASSNRQGGNTEAFF. The CDR3 DNA follows: TGTGCCAGCAGTAACCGACAGGGAGGGAACACTGAAGCTTTCTTT.

This clone was counted once. The V call is TRBV5-1, the J call TRBJ1-2; 9 nucleotides line up with TRBD1. The CDR3 runs to 15 residues. Germline CDR1 reads SGHRS; CDR2 reads YFSETQ. V lost 4 bases and J lost 3; bases outside the gene matches: 7. The CDR3 sequence: CASSRNRGLDYGYTF. CDR3 DNA sequence: TGCGCCAGCAGCAGAAACAGGGGGCTGGACTATGGCTACACCTTC.

The genes are TRBV7-9 and TRBJ1-6; 9 nucleotides agree with TRBD1. Germline CDR1 is SEHNR and CDR2 is FQNEAQ (reference sequence). V lost 5 bases, J lost 3 bases, and 5 bases stayed unmatched. CDR3 length: 16 residues. This chain's CDR3 is CASSTQGAGYNSPLHF. DNA of the CDR3: TGTGCCAGCAGCACACAGGGGGCTGGCTATAATTCACCCCTCCACTTT.

The CDR3 DNA reads TGTGCCAGCAGTTACGGACCAGAGCGCAATGAGCAGTTCTTC. This encodes CASSYGPERNEQFF. This chain uses TRBV6-5 with TRBJ2-1, with no clear D. The germline V gene encodes CDR1 MNHEY and CDR2 SVGAGI. The V end lost 2 bases, the J end lost 6 bases, and 11 bases lay between the germline ends. The CDR3 sequence is 14 residues long.

This clone was recorded only once. The chain joins TRBV28 to TRBJ1-3; weak D call: TRBD1 (5 bases). Trimming shortened V by 7 bases and J by 0 bases, and 25 bases separated the two germline ends. The germline gives CDR1 MDHEN, CDR2 SYDVKM. The CDR3 covers 19 residues. DNA for the CDR3: TGTGCCAGCACCCCCGGGGGGTCAGGCTTTGGGCCCTCTGGAAACACCATATATTTT. Its protein product is CASTPGGSGFGPSGNTIYF.

The J gene is TRBJ2-5, the V gene TRBV7-2, with D unresolved. This CDR3 has 12 residues. The V gene's germline CDR1 is SGHTA and CDR2 FQGNSA. The V gene lost 8 bases and the J gene lost 5 bases, with 12 bases spanning the gap. The CDR3 here is CASSGTRETQYF. CDR3 sequence (DNA): TGTGCCAGCTCCGGAACGAGGGAGACCCAGTACTTC.

The chain carries TRBV5-1 and TRBJ2-5; 7 bases line up with TRBD2. CDR3 size: 13 residues. With 9 bases clipped from V and 4 bases from J, the junction kept 9 bases outside the gene matches. Germline V CDR1 and CDR2: SGHRS, YFSETQ. The CDR3 bases are TGCGCCACCGGCGGCGGGAGCGGAGAGACCCAGTACTTC. It encodes CATGGGSGETQYF.

As for this clone: The sample carries other DNA sequences with the same CDR3. V and J are TRBV29-1 and TRBJ2-6; no firm D call. V was shortened by 6 bases and J by 0 bases, with 9 bases between the two germline ends. The germline gives CDR1 SQVTM, CDR2 ANQGSEA. The CDR3 loop spans 14 amino acids. The CDR3 protein is CSVPIYSGANVLTF. The CDR3 DNA is TGCAGCGTACCAATCTACTCTGGGGCCAACGTCCTGACTTTC.

DNA for the CDR3: TGCGCCAGCAGCTTGTGGCTTGACTCCAGAGGCACAGATACGCAGTATTTT. Protein sequence: CASSLWLDSRGTDTQYF. The rearrangement joins TRBV5-1 to TRBJ2-3; D is uncertain. V shed 1 base and J shed 1 base, with 16 bases lying between them. This CDR3 has 17 residues. Germline CDR1 reads SGHRS; CDR2 reads YFSETQ.

This clone was counted once. The V call is TRBV11-2, the J call TRBJ2-2, with D uncertain. The V and J ends lost 1 base and 4 bases respectively, with 7 bases between them. CDR3 length: 14 residues. The germline V gene has CDR1 SGHAT and CDR2 FQNNGV. The DNA of the CDR3 is TGTGCCAGCAGCTTAGGCCGTGGCACCGGGGAGCTGTTTTTT. It yields the protein CASSLGRGTGELFF.

This chain connects TRBV4-1 to TRBJ2-7; D not resolved. The CDR3 is 14 amino acids. Trimming shortened V by 1 base and J by 7 bases, and 14 bases separated the two germline ends. CDR1 and CDR2 from the germline V gene are MGHRA and YSYEKL. The CDR3 protein is CASSQVKARTEQYF. The CDR3 nucleotides read TGCGCCAGCAGCCAAGTAAAGGCCCGGACGGAGCAGTACTTC.

The V call is TRBV2, the J call TRBJ2-7, with TRBD1 matching over 7 bases. This CDR3 is 14 amino acids long. CDR1 and CDR2 from the germline V gene are SNHLY and FYNNEI. Trimming at V came to 8 bases and at J to 4 bases, leaving 11 bases not matched to a gene. As DNA, the CDR3 is TGTGCCAGCTACCAAGGGGGCTCGGGATACGAGCAGTACTTC. Its translation: CASYQGGSGYEQYF.

The chain uses TRBV11-2 and TRBJ2-1; no clear D gene. V lost 1 base, J lost 2 bases, and 0 bases lay in between. CDR3 length equals 12 residues. Germline loops: CDR1 SGHAT, CDR2 FQNNGV. The CDR3 bases are TGTGCCAGCAGCTTAGCCTACAATGAGCAGTTCTTC. Translation gives CASSLAYNEQFF.

The rearrangement joins TRBV30 to TRBJ1-1, with 9 bases lining up with TRBD1. This CDR3 comprises 14 residues. Germline lookup yields CDR1 GTSNPN and CDR2 SVGIG (reference sequence). The V and J ends lost 1 base and 4 bases, in that order; junction bases with no gene match: 4. The chain's CDR3 is CAWSGGQGSTEAFF. CDR3 in DNA: TGTGCCTGGAGTGGGGGACAGGGAAGCACTGAAGCTTTCTTT. Based on the CDR3 plus reference TRBV30 and TRBJ1-1, the full variable domain is SQTIHQWPATLVQPVGSPLSLECTVEGTSNPNLYWYRQAAGRGLQLLFYSVGIGQISSEVPQNLSASRPQDRQFILSSKKLLLSDSGFYLCAWSGGQGSTEAFFGQGTRLTVV.

The chain carries TRBV4-2 and TRBJ2-3; 9 bases fit TRBD2. V was clipped by 2 bases and J by 5 bases; unmatched bases: 5. The germline V gene encodes CDR1 LGHNA and CDR2 YNFKEQ. The CDR3 is 15 amino acids. CDR3 coding DNA: TGTGCCAGCAGCCAAAGTGAGCGGGAGGTAGATACGCAGTATTTT. It yields the protein CASSQSEREVDTQYF.

The genes are TRBV9 and TRBJ1-1, with 8 nucleotides matching TRBD1. Germline V gene data show CDR1 as SGDLS and CDR2 as YYNGEE. V trimming: 0 bases; J trimming: 0 bases; junction bases outside the gene matches: 4. This CDR3 comprises 16 residues. DNA for the CDR3: TGTGCCAGCAGCGTAGGGACAGGGTTAGTGAACACTGAAGCTTTCTTT. It yields the protein CASSVGTGLVNTEAFF.